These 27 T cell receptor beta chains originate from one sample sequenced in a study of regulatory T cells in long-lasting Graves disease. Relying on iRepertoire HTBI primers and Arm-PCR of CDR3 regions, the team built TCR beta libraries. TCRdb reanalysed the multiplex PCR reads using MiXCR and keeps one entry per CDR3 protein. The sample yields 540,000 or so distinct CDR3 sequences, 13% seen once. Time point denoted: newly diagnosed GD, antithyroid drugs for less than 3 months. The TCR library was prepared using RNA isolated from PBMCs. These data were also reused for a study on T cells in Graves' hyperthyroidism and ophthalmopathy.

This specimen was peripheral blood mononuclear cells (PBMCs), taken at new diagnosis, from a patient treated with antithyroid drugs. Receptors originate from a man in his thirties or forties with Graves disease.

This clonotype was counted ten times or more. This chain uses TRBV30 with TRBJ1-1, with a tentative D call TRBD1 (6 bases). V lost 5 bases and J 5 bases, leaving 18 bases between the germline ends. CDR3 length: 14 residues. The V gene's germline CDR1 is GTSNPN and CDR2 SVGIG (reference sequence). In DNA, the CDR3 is TGTGCCTGGCCCCTCAGGGGTTGGTGGACTGAAGCTTTCTTT. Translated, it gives CAWPLRGWWTEAFF.

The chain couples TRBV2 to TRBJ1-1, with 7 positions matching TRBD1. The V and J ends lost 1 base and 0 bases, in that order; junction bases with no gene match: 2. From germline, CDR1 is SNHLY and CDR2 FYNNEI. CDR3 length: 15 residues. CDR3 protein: CASSEEGALNTEAFF. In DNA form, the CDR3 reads TGTGCCAGCAGTGAAGAGGGGGCATTGAACACTGAAGCTTTCTTT.

CDR3 DNA sequence: TGTGCCAGCAGTCCCACTCGGGATACCCGAGACACCTTC. Translating it yields CASSPTRDTRDTF. J is TRBJ1-2 and V is TRBV6-1, with no clear D. This CDR3 comprises 13 residues. Per germline, CDR1 MNHNS and CDR2 SASEGT. Deletions cut 5 bases from V and 12 bases from J, with 19 bases between.

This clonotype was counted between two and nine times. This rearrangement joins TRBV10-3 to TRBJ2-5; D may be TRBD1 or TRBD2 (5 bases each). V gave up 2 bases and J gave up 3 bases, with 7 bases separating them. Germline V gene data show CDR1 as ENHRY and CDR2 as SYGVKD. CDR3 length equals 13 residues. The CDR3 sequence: CAISERGEETQYF. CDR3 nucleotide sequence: TGTGCCATCAGTGAGCGAGGGGAAGAGACCCAGTACTTC.

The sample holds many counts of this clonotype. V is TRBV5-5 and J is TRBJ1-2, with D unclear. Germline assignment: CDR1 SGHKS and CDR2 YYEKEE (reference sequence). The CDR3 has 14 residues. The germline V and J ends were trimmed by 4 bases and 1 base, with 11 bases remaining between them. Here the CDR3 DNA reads TGTGCCAGCAGCCCCCGGACGGATAACTATGGCTACACCTTC. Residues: CASSPRTDNYGYTF.

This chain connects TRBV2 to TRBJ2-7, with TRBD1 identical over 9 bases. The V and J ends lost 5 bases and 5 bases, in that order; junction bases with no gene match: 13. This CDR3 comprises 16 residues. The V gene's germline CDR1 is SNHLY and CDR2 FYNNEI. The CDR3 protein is CASSHHRDRVSDEQYF. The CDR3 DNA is TGTGCCAGCAGTCACCACCGGGACAGGGTTTCGGACGAGCAGTACTTC.

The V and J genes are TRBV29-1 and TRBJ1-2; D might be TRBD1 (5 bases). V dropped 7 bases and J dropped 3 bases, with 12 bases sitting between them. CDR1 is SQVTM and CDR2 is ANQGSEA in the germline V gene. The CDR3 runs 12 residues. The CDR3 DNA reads TGCAGCGCCCGGGGGGTTCACTATGGCTACACCTTC. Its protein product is CSARGVHYGYTF.

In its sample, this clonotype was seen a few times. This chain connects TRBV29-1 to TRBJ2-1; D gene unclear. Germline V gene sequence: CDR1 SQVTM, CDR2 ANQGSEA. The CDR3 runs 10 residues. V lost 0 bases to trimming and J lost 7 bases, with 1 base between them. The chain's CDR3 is CSVEENEQFF. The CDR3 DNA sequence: TGCAGCGTTGAAGAGAATGAGCAGTTCTTC.

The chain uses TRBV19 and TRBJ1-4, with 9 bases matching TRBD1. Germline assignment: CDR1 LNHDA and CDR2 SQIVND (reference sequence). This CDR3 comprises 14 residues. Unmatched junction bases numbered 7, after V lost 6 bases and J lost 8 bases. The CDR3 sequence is CASSTDRGYEKLFF. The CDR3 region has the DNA TGTGCCAGTAGCACGGACAGGGGCTACGAAAAACTGTTTTTT.

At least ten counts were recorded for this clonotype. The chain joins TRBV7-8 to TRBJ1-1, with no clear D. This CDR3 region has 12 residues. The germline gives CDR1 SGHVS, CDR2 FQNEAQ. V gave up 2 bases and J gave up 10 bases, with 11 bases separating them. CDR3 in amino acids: CASSLTGVGAFF. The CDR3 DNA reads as TGTGCCAGCAGCTTAACGGGCGTCGGAGCTTTCTTT. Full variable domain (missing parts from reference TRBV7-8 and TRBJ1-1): GAGVSQSPRYKVAKRGQDVALRCDPISGHVSLFWYQQALGQGPEFLTYFQNEAQLDKSGLPSDRFFAERPEGSVSTLKIQRTQQEDSAVYLCASSLTGVGAFFGQGTRLTVV.

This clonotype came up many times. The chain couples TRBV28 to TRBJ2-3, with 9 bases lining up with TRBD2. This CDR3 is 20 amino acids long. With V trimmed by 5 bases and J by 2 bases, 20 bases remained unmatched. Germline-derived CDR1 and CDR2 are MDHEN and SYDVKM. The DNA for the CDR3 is TGTGCCAGCAGTCTTCTCCCCCCGGGACTAGCTCCACAAAACACAGATACGCAGTATTTT. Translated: CASSLLPPGLAPQNTDTQYF.

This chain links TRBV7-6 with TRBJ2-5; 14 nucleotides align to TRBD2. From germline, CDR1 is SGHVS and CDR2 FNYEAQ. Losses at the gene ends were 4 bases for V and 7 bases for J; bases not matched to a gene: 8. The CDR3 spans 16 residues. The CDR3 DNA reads TGTGCCAGCAGCTCTCGAGGACTAGCGGGAGGCGGGACCCAGTACTTC. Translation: CASSSRGLAGGGTQYF.

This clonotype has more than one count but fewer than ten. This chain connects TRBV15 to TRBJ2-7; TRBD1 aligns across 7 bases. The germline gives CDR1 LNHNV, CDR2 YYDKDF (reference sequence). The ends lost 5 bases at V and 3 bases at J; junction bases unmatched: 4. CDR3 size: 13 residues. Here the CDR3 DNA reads TGTGCCACCAGCCTGGGACAGCTCTACGAGCAGTACTTC. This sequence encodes CATSLGQLYEQYF.

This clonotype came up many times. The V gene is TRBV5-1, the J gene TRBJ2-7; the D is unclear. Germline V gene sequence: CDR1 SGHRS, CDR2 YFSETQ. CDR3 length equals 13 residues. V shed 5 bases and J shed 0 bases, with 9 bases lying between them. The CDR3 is CASRGRNSYEQYF. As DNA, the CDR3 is TGCGCCAGCAGAGGAAGGAACTCCTACGAGCAGTACTTC.

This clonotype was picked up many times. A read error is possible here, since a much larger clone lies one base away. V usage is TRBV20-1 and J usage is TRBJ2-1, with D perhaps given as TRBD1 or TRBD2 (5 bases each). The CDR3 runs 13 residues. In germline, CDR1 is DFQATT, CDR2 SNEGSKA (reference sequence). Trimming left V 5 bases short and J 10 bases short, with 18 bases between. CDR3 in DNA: TGCAGTGCTGGGTCGCAGGGCCAGCGGGAGCAGTTCTTC. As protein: CSAGSQGQREQFF.

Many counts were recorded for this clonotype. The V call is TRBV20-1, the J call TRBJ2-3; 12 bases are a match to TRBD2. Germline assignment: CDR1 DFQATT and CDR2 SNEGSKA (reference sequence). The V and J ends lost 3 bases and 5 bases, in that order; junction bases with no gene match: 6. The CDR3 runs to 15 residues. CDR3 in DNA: TGCAGTGCTAGGAAACTAGCGGGGGGTGGAGATACGCAGTATTTT. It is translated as CSARKLAGGGDTQYF.

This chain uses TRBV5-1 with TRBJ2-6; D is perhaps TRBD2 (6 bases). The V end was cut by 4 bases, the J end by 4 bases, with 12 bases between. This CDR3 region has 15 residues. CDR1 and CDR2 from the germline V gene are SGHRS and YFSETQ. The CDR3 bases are TGCGCCAGCAGCCCCAGTCGGGGGGGGGCCAACGTCCTGACTTTC. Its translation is CASSPSRGGANVLTF. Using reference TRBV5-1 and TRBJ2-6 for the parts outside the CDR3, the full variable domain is KAGVTQTPRYLIKTRGQQVTLSCSPISGHRSVSWYQQTPGQGLQFLFEYFSETQRNKGNFPGRFSGRQFSNSRSEMNVSTLELGDSALYLCASSPSRGGANVLTFGAGSRLTVL.

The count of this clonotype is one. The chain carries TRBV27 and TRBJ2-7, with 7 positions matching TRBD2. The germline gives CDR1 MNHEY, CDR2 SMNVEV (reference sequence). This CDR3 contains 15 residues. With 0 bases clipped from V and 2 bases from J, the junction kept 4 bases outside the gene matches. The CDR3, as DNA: TGTGCCAGCAGTTTATCGGGGGGGTTTGCCTACGAGCAGTACTTC. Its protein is CASSLSGGFAYEQYF.

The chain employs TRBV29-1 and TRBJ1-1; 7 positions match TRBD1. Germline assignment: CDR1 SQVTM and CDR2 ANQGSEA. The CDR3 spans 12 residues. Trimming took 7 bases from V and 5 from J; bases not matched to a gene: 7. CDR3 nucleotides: TGCAGCGGCACAGGGGTTGGGACTGAAGCTTTCTTT. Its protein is CSGTGVGTEAFF. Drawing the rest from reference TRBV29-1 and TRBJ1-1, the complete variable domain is SAVISQKPSRDICQRGTSLTIQCQVDSQVTMMFWYRQQPGQSLTLIATANQGSEATYESGFVIDKFPISRPNLTFSTLTVSNMSPEDSSIYLCSGTGVGTEAFFGQGTRLTVV.

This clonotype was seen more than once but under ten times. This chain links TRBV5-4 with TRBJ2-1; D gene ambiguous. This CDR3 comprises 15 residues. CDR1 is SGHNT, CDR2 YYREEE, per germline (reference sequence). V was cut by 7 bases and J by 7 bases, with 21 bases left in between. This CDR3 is CASSRGRSSQNEQFF. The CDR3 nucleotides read TGTGCCAGCTCTCGAGGTAGAAGTTCCCAGAATGAGCAGTTCTTC. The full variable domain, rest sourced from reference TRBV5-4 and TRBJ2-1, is ETGVTQSPTHLIKTRGQQVTLRCSSQSGHNTVSWYQQALGQGPQFIFQYYREEENGRGNFPPRFSGLQFPNYSSELNVNALELDDSALYLCASSRGRSSQNEQFFGPGTRLTVL.

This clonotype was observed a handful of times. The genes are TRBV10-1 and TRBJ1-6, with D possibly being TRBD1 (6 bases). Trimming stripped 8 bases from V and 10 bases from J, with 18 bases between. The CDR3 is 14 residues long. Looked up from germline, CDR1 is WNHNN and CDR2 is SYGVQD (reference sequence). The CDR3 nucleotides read TGCGCCAGCTCGCCTCGGACAGAGAAGTCACCCCTCCACTTT. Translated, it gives CASSPRTEKSPLHF.

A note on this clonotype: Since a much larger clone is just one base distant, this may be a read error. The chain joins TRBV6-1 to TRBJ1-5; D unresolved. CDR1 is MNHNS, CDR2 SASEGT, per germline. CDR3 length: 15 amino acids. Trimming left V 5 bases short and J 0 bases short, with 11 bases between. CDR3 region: CASSKDGHSNQPQHF. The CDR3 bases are TGTGCCAGCAGTAAGGACGGTCATAGCAATCAGCCCCAGCATTTT.

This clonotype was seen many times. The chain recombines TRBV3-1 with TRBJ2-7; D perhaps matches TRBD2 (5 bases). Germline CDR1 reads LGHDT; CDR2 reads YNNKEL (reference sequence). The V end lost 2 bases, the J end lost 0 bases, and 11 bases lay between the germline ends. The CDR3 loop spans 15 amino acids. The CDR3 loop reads CASSQTTGSSYEQYF. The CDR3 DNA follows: TGTGCCAGCAGCCAAACGACGGGGAGCTCCTACGAGCAGTACTTC.

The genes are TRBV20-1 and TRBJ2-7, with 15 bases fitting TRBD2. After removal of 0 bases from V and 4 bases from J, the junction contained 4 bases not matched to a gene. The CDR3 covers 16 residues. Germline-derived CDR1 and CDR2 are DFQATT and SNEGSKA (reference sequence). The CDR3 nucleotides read TGCAGTGCTAGAGAAGGGACTAGCGGGAGGCTGTACGAGCAGTACTTC. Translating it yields CSAREGTSGRLYEQYF.

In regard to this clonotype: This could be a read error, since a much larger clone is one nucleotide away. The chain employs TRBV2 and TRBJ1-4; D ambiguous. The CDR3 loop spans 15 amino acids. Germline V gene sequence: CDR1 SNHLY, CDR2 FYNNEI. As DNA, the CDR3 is TGTGCCAGCAGTAAAATGATGGGAACTAATGAAAAACCGTTTTTT. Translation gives CASSKMMGTNEKPFF. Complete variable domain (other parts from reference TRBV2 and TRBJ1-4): EPEVTQTPSHQVTQMGQEVILRCVPISNHLYFYWYRQILGQKVEFLVSFYNNEISEKSEIFDDQFSVERPDGSNFTLKIRSTKLEDSAMYFCASSKMMGTNEKPFFGSGTQLSVL.

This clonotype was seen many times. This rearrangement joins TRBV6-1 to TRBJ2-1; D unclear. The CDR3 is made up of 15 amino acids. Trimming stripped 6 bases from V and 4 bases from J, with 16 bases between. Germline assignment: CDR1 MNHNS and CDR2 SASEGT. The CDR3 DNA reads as TGTGCCAGCAGATCCCTCCACCCTGGGTACAATGAGCAGTTCTTC. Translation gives CASRSLHPGYNEQFF.

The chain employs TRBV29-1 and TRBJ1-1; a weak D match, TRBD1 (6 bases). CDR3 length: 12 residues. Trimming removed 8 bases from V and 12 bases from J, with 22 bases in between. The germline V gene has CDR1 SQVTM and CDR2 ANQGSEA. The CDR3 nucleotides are TGCAGCATTTCCCAACAGGGAATAGGGACTTTCTTT. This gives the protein CSISQQGIGTFF.